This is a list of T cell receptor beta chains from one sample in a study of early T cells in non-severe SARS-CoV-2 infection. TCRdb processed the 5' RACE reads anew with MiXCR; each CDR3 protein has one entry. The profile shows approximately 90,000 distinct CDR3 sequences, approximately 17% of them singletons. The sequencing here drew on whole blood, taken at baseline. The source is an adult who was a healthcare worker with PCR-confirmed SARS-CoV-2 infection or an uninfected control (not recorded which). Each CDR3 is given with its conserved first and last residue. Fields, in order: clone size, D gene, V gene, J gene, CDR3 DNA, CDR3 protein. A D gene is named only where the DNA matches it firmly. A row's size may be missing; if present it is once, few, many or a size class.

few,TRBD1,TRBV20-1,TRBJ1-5,TGCAGTGCTATCCCAGGGGGAGGTCAGCCCCAGCATTTT,CSAIPGGGQPQHF
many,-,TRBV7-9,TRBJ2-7,TGTGCCAGCAGCCTAGGAGGGACAGACCCCTCCGAGCAGTACTTC,CASSLGGTDPSEQYF
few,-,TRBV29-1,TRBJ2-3,TGCAGCGTTGTAGAAGATACGCAGTATTTT,CSVVEDTQYF
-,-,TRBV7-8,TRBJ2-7,TGTGCCAGCAGCACCCGAGCCGGGAGCTACTACGAGCAGTACTTC,CASSTRAGSYYEQYF
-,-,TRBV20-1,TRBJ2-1,TGCAGTACAGCTAGGTACAATGAGCAGTTCTTC,CSTARYNEQFF
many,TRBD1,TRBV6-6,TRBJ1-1,TGTGCCAGCAGTGAACAGGGGGGAATGAACACTGAAGCTTTCTTT,CASSEQGGMNTEAFF
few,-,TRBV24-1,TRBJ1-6,TGTGCCACCAGTGATTTGGCGACTACACATAATTCACCCCTCCACTTT,CATSDLATTHNSPLHF
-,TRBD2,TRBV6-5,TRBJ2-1,TGTGCCAGCAGTCCTTCTCCGGGACTAGAGGGCCCTGTCTTC,CASSPSPGLEGPVF
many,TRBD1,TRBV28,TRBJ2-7,TGTGCCAGCAGGAGACAGGGGACGGGGTTGGAGCAGTACTTC,CASRRQGTGLEQYF
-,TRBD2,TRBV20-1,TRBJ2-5,TGCAGTGCTACCTCCGGGGGGGAGACCCAGTACTTC,CSATSGGETQYF
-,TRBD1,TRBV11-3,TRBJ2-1,TGTGCCAGCAGCTTAGTGGACAGGGGCTACAATGAGCAGTTCTTC,CASSLVDRGYNEQFF
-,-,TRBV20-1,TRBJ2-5,TGCAGCCCTTTGCGTGGGGCGGAGACCCAGTACTTC,CSPLRGAETQYF
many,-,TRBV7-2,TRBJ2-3,TGTGCCAGCAGCTTAACGACCGGGGATACGCAGTATTTT,CASSLTTGDTQYF
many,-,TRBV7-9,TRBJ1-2,TGTGCCAGCAGCCGGTTCAGATCTCTAGACTATGGCTACACCTTC,CASSRFRSLDYGYTF
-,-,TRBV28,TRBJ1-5,TGTGCCACCCGTATGGGTCAGCCCCAGCATTTT,CATRMGQPQHF
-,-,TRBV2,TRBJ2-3,TGTGCCAGCAGTGCCCCCTCACACACAGATACGCAGTATTTT,CASSAPSHTDTQYF
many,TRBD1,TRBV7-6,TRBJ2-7,TGTGCCAGCAGACCTTCCGGGACAGGGGGCTACGAGCAGTACTTC,CASRPSGTGGYEQYF
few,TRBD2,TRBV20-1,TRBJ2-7,TGCAGTGCTATTGGGGGGCTAGCGGGAGGGCGATACGAGCAGTACTTC,CSAIGGLAGGRYEQYF
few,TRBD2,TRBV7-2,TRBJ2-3,TGTGCCAGCAGCTTAGAGCGGGGGACAGATACGCAGTATTTT,CASSLERGTDTQYF
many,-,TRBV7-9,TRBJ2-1,TGTGCCAGCAGCTTAGGGGAAAAGGTCAATGAGCAGTTCTTC,CASSLGEKVNEQFF
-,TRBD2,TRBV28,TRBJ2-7,TGTGCCAGCAGTTTTCTAGCGGGAGTCGCCGAGCAGTACTTC,CASSFLAGVAEQYF
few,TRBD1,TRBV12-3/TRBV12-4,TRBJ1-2,TGTGCCAGCAGTCTCGCCGGGACAGATGGCTACACCTTC,CASSLAGTDGYTF
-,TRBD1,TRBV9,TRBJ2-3,TGTGCCAGCAGCGCAGGGACAGGGACAGATACGCAGTATTTT,CASSAGTGTDTQYF
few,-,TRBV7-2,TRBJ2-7,TGTGCCAGCAGCTTTGGTAGCCGACCCTACGAGCAGTACTTC,CASSFGSRPYEQYF
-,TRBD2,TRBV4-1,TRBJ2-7,TGCGCCAGCAGCTCCTACTATACTAGCGGCTCCTACGAGCAGTACTTC,CASSSYYTSGSYEQYF
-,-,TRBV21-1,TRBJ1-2,TGTGCCAGCAGCATCGGGACAGTTCCATATGGCTACACCTTC,CASSIGTVPYGYTF
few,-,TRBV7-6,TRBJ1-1,TGTGCCAGCAGCCCCCCCCCTCACGTACACGTTGAAGCTTTCTTT,CASSPPPHVHVEAFF
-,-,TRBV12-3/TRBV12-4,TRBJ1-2,TGTGCCAGCAGTCAAGGGGTGAGGGATGGCTACACCTTC,CASSQGVRDGYTF
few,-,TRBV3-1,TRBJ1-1,TGTGCCAGCAGCCAAGTAGGGGTCACTGAAGCTTTCTTT,CASSQVGVTEAFF
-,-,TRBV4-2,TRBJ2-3,TGTGCCAGCAGCCAAGGTCCTGATACGCAGTATTTT,CASSQGPDTQYF
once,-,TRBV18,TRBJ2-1,TGTGCCAGCTCACCAGGGGAGACCCTCAATGAGCAGTTCTTC,CASSPGETLNEQFF
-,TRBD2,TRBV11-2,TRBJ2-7,TGTGCCAGCAGCTTAACCGTCCGGACTAGCGGGAGCCGAAGCTCCTACGAGCAGTACTTC,CASSLTVRTSGSRSSYEQYF
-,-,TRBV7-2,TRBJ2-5,TGTGCCAGCAGCTCCCAGGGGGGAGGAGAGACCCAGTACTTC,CASSSQGGGETQYF
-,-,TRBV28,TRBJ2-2,TGTGCCAGCAGTTTATTTCGGAGTACCGGGGAGCTGTTTTTT,CASSLFRSTGELFF
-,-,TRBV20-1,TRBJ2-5,TGCAGTGCTAGGCCGGACAGAAAAGAGACCCAGTACTTC,CSARPDRKETQYF
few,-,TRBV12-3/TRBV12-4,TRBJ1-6,TGTGCCAGCTCGGGTGGTGGCACCCTCCACTTT,CASSGGGTLHF
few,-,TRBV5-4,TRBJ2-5,TGTGCCAGCAGCTTGGGTCCTCTGTCGTCCAGGGGGGGAGAGACCCAGTACTTC,CASSLGPLSSRGGETQYF
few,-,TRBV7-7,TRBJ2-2,TGTGCCAGCAGCCCCAGTACGAACACCGGGGAGCTGTTTTTT,CASSPSTNTGELFF
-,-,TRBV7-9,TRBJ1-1,TGTGCCAGCAGCTTAGGGACCCTCACTGAAGCTTTCTTT,CASSLGTLTEAFF
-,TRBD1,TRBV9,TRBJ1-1,TGTGCCAGCAGCCCAACAGGGGTTCGCACTGAAGCTTTCTTT,CASSPTGVRTEAFF
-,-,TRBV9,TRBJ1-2,TGTGCCAGCAGCGAGGTGTTGAGGGGCTACACCTTC,CASSEVLRGYTF
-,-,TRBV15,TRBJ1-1,TGTGCCACCAGCAGAGATACGACAGGGAACACTGAAGCTTTCTTT,CATSRDTTGNTEAFF
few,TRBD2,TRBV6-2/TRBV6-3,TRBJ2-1,TGTGCCAGCAGTGAGCGGGAGAAGGATGAGCAGTTCTTC,CASSEREKDEQFF
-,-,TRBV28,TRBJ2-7,TGTGCCAGCAGCTCACCAATTGAATTGACAGGACACCTTTTCGAGCAGTACTTC,CASSSPIELTGHLFEQYF
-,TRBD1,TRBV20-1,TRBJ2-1,TGCAGTGCTTGGGACAGGGGTAAAAGTGAGCAGTTCTTC,CSAWDRGKSEQFF
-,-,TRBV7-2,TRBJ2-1,TGTGCCAGCAGCCCATTCCATGAGCAGTTCTTC,CASSPFHEQFF
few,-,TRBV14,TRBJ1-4,TGTGCCAGCAGCCAAGCTAGAGGAACTAATGAAAAACTGTTTTTT,CASSQARGTNEKLFF
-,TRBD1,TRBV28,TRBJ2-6,TGTGCCAGCACCGCCGACAGGGTCGGGGCCAACGTCCTGACTTTC,CASTADRVGANVLTF
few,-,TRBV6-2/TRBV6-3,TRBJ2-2,TGTGCCAGCAGTTACAAGTCCCACACCGGGGAGCTGTTTTTT,CASSYKSHTGELFF
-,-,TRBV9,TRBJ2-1,TGTGCCAGCAGCGTACAACTCTCTAGCTCCTACAATGAGCAGTTCTTC,CASSVQLSSSYNEQFF
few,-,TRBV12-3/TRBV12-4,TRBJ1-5,TGTGCCAGCAGGCGGACAGCCAATCAGCCCCAGCATTTT,CASRRTANQPQHF
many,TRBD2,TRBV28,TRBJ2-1,TGTGCCATAGAGGAAGCGGGAGTTAATGAGCAGTTCTTC,CAIEEAGVNEQFF
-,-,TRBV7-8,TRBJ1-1,TGTGCCAGCAGCCCGGGCCCATTTGAGCCGGAAGCTTTCTTT,CASSPGPFEPEAFF
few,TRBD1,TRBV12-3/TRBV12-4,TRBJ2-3,TGTGCCAGCAGTTTAGGGGACAGGGCAGATACGCAGTATTTT,CASSLGDRADTQYF